Sequencing of this TCR beta chain was carried out in a study of shared clonotypes between healthy human individuals. TCRdb keeps only in-frame clones here, not all; method: immunoSEQ multiplex PCR. Of 650,000 to 700,000 clones listed, roughly 87% are singletons. The CDR3 is 18 residues long. Germline CDR1 and CDR2: KGHSH and LQKENI. Trimming took 4 bases from V and 5 from J; bases not matched to a gene: 16. Input material: memory CD8+ T cells from PBMCs. The subset: CD45RO+ cells pooled with CCR7-negative TemRA cells. The clonotype comes from a man younger than 30 in good health. Some clones in this sample may be carry-over from other donors' samples. The V call is TRBV18, the J call TRBJ1-1; 10 nucleotides line up with TRBD1. Written as DNA, the CDR3 is TGTGCCAGCTCACAAGCCTTGGGACAGGGGAGGGTGAGGACTGAAGCTTTCTTT. Translating it yields CASSQALGQGRVRTEAFF.